A single sample is the source of the 15 T cell receptor beta chains below, sequenced in a study of T cells after yellow fever vaccination. One entry per CDR3 protein results from TCRdb running MiXCR on the 5' RACE reads. Of about 400,000 distinct CDR3 sequences listed, under 14% are singletons. The sample consisted of PBMCs, taken on the day of the first yellow fever vaccination. All receptors derive from a man aged 18 to 30 who received the YFV17D yellow fever vaccine.

This clonotype was seen only a few times. The V call is TRBV12-3 or TRBV12-4, the J call TRBJ1-1; D uncertain. Trimming cost V 5 bases and J 10 bases, with 14 bases left between them. The CDR3 extends over 12 amino acids. The CDR3 DNA reads TGTGCCAGCAGTCCCTCTGACCGGGTAGCTTTCTTT. Translated, it gives CASSPSDRVAFF.

The chain carries TRBV11-3 and TRBJ2-5; 11 bases match TRBD1. The CDR3 length is 16 residues. The trim removed 5 bases at V and 3 bases at J, leaving 8 bases unmatched. Germline CDR1 SGHNT, CDR2 YENEEA. The CDR3 here is CASSKRTGGAEETQYF. The CDR3 DNA sequence: TGTGCCAGCAGCAAAAGGACAGGGGGCGCGGAAGAGACCCAGTACTTC.

The gene calls are TRBV12-3 or TRBV12-4 and TRBJ2-3, with 12 bases that match TRBD2. V was clipped by 7 bases and J by 2 bases; unmatched bases: 7. The CDR3 sequence is 16 residues long. The DNA of the CDR3 is TGTGCCAGCACCCTACTAGCGGGGGGAACCACAGATACGCAGTATTTT. Translating it yields CASTLLAGGTTDTQYF.

In this sample, this clonotype turned up a few times. The V gene is TRBV7-2, the J gene TRBJ2-7; TRBD1 agrees at 9 bases. The J segment lost 7 bases and the V segment lost 8 bases, leaving 15 bases of the junction unmatched. CDR3 size: 15 residues. Germline CDR1 is SGHTA and CDR2 is FQGNSA. The CDR3 protein is CASSGRTGAQGEQYF. The CDR3 DNA sequence: TGTGCCAGCTCCGGCCGGACAGGGGCCCAAGGGGAGCAGTACTTC.

On this clonotype itself: Germline and junction disagree at one end, which may indicate a read error. The gene calls are TRBV6-1 and TRBJ1-5; no reliable D call. This CDR3 spans 16 amino acids. CDR1 and CDR2 from the germline V gene are MNHNS and SASEGT. The CDR3 DNA reads TGTGCCAGCAGTGAATGGTTAGGCAGGTCAAATCAGTCCCAGCATTTT. Translated, it gives CASSEWLGRSNQSQHF.

This clonotype came up a few times. The V and J genes are TRBV27 and TRBJ2-7; a weak D match, TRBD1 (6 bases). Germline V gene lookup returns CDR1 MNHEY and CDR2 SMNVEV (reference sequence). V was trimmed by 5 bases and J by 1 base, leaving 12 bases between them. The CDR3 spans 14 residues. CDR3 nucleotide sequence: TGTGCCAGCAGTCTGAACAGGGATTCCTACGAGCAGTACGTC. It encodes CASSLNRDSYEQYV.

This clonotype was counted between two and nine times. The chain links TRBV24-1 to TRBJ2-1; no firm D call. The CDR3 covers 11 residues. V dropped 10 bases and J dropped 8 bases, with 11 bases sitting between them. CDR1 is KGHDR and CDR2 is SFDVKD in the germline V gene. The CDR3 DNA sequence: TGTGCCACACAACATGGCTATGAGCAGTTCTTC. Amino acid sequence: CATQHGYEQFF.

The chain uses TRBV7-9 and TRBJ2-7, with 7 bases lining up with TRBD1. The CDR3 has 13 residues. The ends lost 3 bases at V and 5 bases at J; junction bases unmatched: 4. The germline gives CDR1 SEHNR, CDR2 FQNEAQ (reference sequence). The CDR3 protein is CASSFTGVDEQYV. The CDR3 region has the DNA TGTGCCAGCAGCTTTACAGGGGTCGACGAGCAGTACGTC.

V and J are TRBV6-5 and TRBJ2-3; D gene ambiguous. V was pared by 8 bases and J by 6 bases, with 9 bases between. CDR3 size: 11 residues. Per the germline V gene, CDR1 is MNHEY and CDR2 is SVGAGI. CDR3 sequence: CASRLSDTQYF. In DNA form, the CDR3 reads TGTGCCAGCCGACTGAGCGATACGCAGTATTTT.

This clonotype was counted a few times. The J gene is TRBJ2-5, the V gene TRBV7-2, with D hard to call. The V end was cut by 2 bases, the J end by 5 bases, with 6 bases between. Germline V lookup: CDR1 SGHTA, CDR2 FQGNSA. There are 12 residues in the CDR3. CDR3 sequence reads: CASSLLMETQYF. DNA for the CDR3: TGTGCCAGCAGCTTATTGATGGAGACCCAGTACTTC.

This clonotype was seen only a few times. The chain employs TRBV25-1 and TRBJ2-7; D unresolved. CDR1 MGHDK and CDR2 SYGVNS come from the germline V gene. V was clipped by 5 bases and J by 5 bases, with 10 bases between them. The CDR3 is 12 residues long. In DNA form, the CDR3 reads TGTGCCAGCAGTTTAAGCCTCGACGAGCAGTACTTC. Translation: CASSLSLDEQYF.

This clonotype was detected only a few times. This chain connects TRBV7-2 to TRBJ2-1, with 8 bases lining up with TRBD1. V lost 4 bases, J lost 8 bases, and 10 bases stayed unmatched. Germline V gene lookup returns CDR1 SGHTA and CDR2 FQGNSA. The CDR3 loop spans 15 amino acids. CDR3 DNA sequence: TGTGCCAGCAGCTCTGACAGGGGCACGGTCGATGAGCAGTTCTTC. Its protein product is CASSSDRGTVDEQFF.

This clonotype has only a few counts. The J gene is TRBJ1-2, the V gene TRBV5-1, with 10 nucleotides matching TRBD1. Germline V gene sequence: CDR1 SGHRS, CDR2 YFSETQ. The CDR3 runs to 14 residues. J gave up 6 bases and V 0 bases, and 2 bases lay outside the gene matches. DNA for the CDR3: TGCGCCAGCAGCTTGGAAGGGACAGGGGATGGCTACACCTTC. This gives the protein CASSLEGTGDGYTF.

This clonotype was detected only a few times. The chain joins TRBV6-1 to TRBJ1-1, with D unclear. Germline CDR1 MNHNS, CDR2 SASEGT. The CDR3 loop spans 14 amino acids. V was shortened by 4 bases and J by 0 bases, with 9 bases between the two germline ends. The CDR3 DNA reads as TGTGCCAGCAGTGTGAGGGAATTGAACACTGAAGCTTTCTTT. Amino acid sequence: CASSVRELNTEAFF.

The rearrangement joins TRBV2 to TRBJ1-1; unclear D gene. V was clipped by 6 bases and J by 6 bases, with 11 bases between them. Germline-derived CDR1 and CDR2 are SNHLY and FYNNEI. The CDR3 contains 12 residues. In nucleotides, the CDR3 is TGTGCCAGCAGATTCCAGATATCTGAAGCTTTCTTT. This sequence encodes CASRFQISEAFF.